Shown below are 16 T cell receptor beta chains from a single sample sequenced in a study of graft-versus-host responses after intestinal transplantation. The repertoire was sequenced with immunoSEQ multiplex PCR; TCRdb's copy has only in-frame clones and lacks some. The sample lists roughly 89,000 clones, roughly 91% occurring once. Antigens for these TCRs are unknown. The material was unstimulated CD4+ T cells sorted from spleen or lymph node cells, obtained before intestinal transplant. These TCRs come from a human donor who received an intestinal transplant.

This CDR3 reads CAISGLAGGREQYF. CDR3 nucleotide sequence: TGTGCCATCAGTGGATTGGCAGGGGGACGCGAGCAGTACTTC. This rearrangement joins TRBV10-3 to TRBJ2-7; 7 bases line up with TRBD1. This CDR3 contains 14 residues. Trimming removed 4 bases from V and 6 bases from J; junction bases left unmatched: 9. Germline-derived CDR1 and CDR2 are ENHRY and SYGVKD.

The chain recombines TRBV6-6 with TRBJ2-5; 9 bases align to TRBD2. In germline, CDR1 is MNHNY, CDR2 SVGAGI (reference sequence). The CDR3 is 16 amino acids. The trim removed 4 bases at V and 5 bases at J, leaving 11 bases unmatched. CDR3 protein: CASSSHVRAGGETQYF. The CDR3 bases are TGTGCCAGCAGTTCCCACGTCCGGGCGGGGGGGGAGACCCAGTACTTC.

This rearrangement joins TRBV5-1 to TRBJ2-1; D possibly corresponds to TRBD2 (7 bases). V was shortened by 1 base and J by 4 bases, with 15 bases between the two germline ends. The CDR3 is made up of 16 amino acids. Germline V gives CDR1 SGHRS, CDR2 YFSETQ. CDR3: CASSLNGGQTYNEQFF. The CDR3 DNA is TGCGCCAGCAGCTTGAACGGGGGGCAGACTTACAATGAGCAGTTCTTC.

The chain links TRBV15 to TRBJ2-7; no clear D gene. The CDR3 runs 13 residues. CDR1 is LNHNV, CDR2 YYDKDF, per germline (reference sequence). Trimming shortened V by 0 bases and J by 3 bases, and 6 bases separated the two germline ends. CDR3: CATSRDYLYEQYF. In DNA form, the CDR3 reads TGTGCCACCAGCAGAGATTATCTCTACGAGCAGTACTTC.

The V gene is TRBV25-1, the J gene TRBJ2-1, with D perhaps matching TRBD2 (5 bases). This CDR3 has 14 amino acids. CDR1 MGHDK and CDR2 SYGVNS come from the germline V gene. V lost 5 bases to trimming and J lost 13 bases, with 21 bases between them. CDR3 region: CASSPVGSGRDQFF. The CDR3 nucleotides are TGTGCCAGCAGTCCGGTGGGATCTGGGAGAGACCAGTTCTTC.

In DNA, the CDR3 is TGTGCCTGGAGGGGGAGCTCCTACAATGAGCAGTTCTTC. This encodes CAWRGSSYNEQFF. The genes are TRBV30 and TRBJ2-1; D possibly corresponds to TRBD2 (5 bases). This CDR3 contains 13 residues. V lost 3 bases and J lost 0, with 6 bases in between. CDR1 and CDR2 (germline): GTSNPN, SVGIG (reference sequence).

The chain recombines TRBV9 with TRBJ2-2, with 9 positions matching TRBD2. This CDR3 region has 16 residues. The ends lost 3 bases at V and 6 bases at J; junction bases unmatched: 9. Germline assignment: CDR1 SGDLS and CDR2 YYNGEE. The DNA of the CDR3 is TGTGCCAGCAGCGCCTTGCCCCAGCGGGGGGCCGGGGAGCTGTTTTTT. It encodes CASSALPQRGAGELFF.

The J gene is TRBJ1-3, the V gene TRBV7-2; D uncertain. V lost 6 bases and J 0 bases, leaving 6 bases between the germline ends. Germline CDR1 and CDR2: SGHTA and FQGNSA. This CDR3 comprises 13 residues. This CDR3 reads CASRSSSGNTIYF. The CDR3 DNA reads TGTGCCAGCAGATCCAGCTCTGGAAACACCATATATTTT.

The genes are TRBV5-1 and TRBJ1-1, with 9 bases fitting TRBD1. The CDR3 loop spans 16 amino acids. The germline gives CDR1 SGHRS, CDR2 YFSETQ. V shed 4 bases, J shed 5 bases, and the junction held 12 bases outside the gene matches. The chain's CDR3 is CASSHRTGAGWTEAFF. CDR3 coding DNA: TGCGCCAGCAGCCACCGGACAGGGGCGGGTTGGACTGAAGCTTTCTTT.

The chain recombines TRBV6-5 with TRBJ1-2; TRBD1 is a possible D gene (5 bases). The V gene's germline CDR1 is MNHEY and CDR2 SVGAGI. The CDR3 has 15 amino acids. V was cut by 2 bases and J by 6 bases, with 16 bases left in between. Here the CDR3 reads CASSYDGGVGDGYTF. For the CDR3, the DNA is TGTGCCAGCAGTTACGATGGAGGGGTAGGAGATGGCTACACCTTC.

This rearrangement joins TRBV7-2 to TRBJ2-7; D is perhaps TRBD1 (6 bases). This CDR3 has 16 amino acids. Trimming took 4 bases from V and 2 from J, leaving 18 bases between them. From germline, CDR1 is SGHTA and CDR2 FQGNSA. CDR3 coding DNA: TGTGCCAGCAGCTATTATACAGGGACCGCTCCCTACGAGCAGTACTTC. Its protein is CASSYYTGTAPYEQYF.

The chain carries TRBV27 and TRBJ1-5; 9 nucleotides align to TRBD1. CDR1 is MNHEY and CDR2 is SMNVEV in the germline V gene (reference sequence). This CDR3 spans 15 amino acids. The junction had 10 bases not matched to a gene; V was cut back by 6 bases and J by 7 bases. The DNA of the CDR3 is TGTGCCAGCAGAAAACAGGGGGCACTTTCCCAGCCCCAGCATTTT. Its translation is CASRKQGALSQPQHF.

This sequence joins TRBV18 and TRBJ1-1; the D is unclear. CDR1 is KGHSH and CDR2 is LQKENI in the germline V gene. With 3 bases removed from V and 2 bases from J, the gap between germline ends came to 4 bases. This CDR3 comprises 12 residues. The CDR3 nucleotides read TGTGCCAGCTCACCTCGTAACACTGAAGCTTTCTTT. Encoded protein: CASSPRNTEAFF.

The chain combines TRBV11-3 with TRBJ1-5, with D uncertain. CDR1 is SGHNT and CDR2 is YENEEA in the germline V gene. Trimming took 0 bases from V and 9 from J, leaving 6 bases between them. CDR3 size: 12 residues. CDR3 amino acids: CASSLDRGPQHF. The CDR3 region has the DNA TGTGCCAGCAGCTTAGATCGGGGGCCCCAGCATTTT. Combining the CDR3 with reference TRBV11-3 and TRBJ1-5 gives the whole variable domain EAGVVQSPRYKIIEKKQPVAFWCNPISGHNTLYWYLQNLGQGPELLIRYENEEAVDDSQLPKDRFSAERLKGVDSTLKIQPAELGDSAVYLCASSLDRGPQHFGDGTRLSIL.

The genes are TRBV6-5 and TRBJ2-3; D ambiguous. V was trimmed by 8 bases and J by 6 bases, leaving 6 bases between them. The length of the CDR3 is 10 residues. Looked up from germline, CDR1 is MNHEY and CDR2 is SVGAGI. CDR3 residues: CASGRDTQYF. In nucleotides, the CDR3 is TGTGCCAGCGGTCGGGATACGCAGTATTTT.

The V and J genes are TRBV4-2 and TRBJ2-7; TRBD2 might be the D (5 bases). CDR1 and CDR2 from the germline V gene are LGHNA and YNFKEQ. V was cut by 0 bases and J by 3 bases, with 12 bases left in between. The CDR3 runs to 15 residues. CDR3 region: CASSQEAERDYEQYF. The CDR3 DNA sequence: TGTGCCAGCAGCCAAGAGGCAGAGAGGGACTACGAGCAGTACTTC.